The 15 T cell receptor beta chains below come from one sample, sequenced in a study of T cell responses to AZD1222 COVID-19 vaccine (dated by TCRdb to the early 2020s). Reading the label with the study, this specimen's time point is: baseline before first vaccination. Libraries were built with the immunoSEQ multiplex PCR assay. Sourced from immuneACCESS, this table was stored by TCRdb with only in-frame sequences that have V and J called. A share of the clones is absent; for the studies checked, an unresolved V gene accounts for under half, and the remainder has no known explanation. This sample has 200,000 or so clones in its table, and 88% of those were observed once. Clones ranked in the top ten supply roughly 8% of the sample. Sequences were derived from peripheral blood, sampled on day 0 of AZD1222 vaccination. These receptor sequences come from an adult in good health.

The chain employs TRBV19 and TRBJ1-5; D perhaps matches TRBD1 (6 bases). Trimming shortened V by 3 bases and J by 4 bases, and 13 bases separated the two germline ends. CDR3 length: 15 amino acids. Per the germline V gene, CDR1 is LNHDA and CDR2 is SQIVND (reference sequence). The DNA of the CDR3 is TGTGCCAGTAGTATGGGGACACGGGGAAATCAGCCCCAGCATTTT. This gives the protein CASSMGTRGNQPQHF.

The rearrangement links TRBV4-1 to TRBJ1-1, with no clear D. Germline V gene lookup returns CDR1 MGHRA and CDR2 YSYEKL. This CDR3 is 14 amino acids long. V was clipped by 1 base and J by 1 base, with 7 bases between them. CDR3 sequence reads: CASSQGGKNTEAFF. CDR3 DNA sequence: TGCGCCAGCAGCCAAGGGGGTAAGAACACTGAAGCTTTCTTT.

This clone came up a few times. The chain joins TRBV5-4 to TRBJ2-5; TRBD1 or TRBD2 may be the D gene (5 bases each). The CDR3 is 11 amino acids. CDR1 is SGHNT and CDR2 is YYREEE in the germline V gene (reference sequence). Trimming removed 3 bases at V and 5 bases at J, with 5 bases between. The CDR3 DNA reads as TGTGCCAGCAGCTGGGGGGAGACCCAGTACTTC. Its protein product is CASSWGETQYF.

The CDR3 spells CASSLETGVPSYEQYF. The CDR3 DNA is TGTGCCAGCAGTTTGGAAACAGGGGTCCCCTCCTACGAGCAGTACTTC. V is TRBV27 and J is TRBJ2-7; TRBD1 aligns across 7 bases. The CDR3 totals 16 residues. Germline V gene sequence: CDR1 MNHEY, CDR2 SMNVEV (reference sequence). Trimming took 3 bases from V and 0 from J; bases not matched to a gene: 8.

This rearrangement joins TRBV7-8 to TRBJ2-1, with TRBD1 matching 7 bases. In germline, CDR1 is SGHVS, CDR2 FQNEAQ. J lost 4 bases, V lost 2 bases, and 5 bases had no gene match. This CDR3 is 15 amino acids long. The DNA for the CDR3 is TGTGCCAGCAGCTTAAGGGGACAGATTTACAATGAGCAGTTCTTC. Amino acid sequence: CASSLRGQIYNEQFF.

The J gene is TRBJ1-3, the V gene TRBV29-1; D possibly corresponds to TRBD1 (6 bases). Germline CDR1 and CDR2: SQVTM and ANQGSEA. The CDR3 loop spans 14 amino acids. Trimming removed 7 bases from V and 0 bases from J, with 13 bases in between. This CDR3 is CSARQALSGNTIYF. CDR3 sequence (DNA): TGCAGCGCCAGACAGGCTCTCTCTGGAAACACCATATATTTT.

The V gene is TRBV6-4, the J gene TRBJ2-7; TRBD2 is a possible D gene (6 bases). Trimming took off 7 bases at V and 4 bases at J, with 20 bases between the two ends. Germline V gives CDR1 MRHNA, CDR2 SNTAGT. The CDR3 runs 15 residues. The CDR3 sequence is CASTLGRIPFYEQYF. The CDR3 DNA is TGTGCCAGCACCCTGGGGAGGATACCCTTTTACGAGCAGTACTTC.

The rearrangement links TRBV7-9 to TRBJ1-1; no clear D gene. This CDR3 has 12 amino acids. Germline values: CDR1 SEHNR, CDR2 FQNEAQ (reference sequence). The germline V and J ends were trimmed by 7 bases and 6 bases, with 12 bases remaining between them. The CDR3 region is CASMERAAEAFF. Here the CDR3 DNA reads TGTGCCAGCATGGAGAGGGCGGCTGAAGCTTTCTTT. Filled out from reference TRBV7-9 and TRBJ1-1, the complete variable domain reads DTGVSQNPRHKITKRGQNVTFRCDPISEHNRLYWYRQTLGQGPEFLTYFQNEAQLEKSRLLSDRFSAERPKGSFSTLEIQRTEQGDSAMYLCASMERAAEAFFGQGTRLTVV.

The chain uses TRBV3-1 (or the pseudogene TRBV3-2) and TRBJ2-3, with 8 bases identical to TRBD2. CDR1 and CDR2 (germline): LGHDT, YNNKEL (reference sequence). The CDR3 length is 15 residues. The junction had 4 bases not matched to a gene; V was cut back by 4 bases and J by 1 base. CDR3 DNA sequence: TGTGCCAGCAGCCCCGGAGCGGGGGGCACAGATACGCAGTATTTT. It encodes CASSPGAGGTDTQYF.

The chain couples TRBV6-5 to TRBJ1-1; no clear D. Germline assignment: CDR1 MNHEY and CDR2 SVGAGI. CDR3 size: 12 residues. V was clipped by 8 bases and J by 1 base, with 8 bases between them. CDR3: CASHWKNTEAFF. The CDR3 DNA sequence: TGTGCCAGCCATTGGAAGAACACTGAAGCTTTCTTT.

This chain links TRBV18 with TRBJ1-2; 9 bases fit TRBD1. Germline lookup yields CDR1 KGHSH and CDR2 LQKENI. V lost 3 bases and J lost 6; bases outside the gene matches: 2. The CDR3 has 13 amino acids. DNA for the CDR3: TGTGCCAGCTCACCCGGGGACAGGGATGGCTACACCTTC. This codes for CASSPGDRDGYTF.

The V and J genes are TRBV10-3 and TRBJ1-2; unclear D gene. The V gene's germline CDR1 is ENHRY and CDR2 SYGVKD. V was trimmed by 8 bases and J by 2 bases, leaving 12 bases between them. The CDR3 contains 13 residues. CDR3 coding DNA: TGTGCCATCTCAACGGAAGGGAACTATGGCTACACCTTC. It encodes CAISTEGNYGYTF.

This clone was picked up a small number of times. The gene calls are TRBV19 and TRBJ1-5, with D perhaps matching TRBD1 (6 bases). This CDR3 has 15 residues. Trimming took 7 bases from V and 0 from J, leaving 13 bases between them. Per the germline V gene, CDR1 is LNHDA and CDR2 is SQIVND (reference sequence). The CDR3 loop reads CASKGGSYSNQPQHF. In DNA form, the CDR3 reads TGTGCCAGTAAGGGGGGCAGCTATAGCAATCAGCCCCAGCATTTT.

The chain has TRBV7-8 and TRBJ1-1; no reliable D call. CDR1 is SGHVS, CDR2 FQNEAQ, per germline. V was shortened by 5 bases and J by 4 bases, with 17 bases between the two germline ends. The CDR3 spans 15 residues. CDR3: CASSPSGSDITEAFF. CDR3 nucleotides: TGTGCCAGCAGCCCATCCGGATCAGACATCACTGAAGCTTTCTTT.

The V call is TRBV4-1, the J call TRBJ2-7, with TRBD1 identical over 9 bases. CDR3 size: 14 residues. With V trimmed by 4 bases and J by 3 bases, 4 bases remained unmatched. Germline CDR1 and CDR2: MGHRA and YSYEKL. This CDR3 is CASSPRDRVYEQYF. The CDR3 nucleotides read TGCGCCAGCAGCCCCAGGGACAGGGTCTACGAGCAGTACTTC.